The T cell receptor beta chain described here comes from a study of CD8 T cells in Susac syndrome. V was pared by 3 bases and J by 4 bases, with 6 bases of the junction left unmatched. Germline V gene sequence: CDR1 SGHNT, CDR2 YYREEE (reference sequence). The CDR3 is made up of 14 amino acids. Reverse transcription used roughly 0.5 to 1 ug RNA and random hexamers. One entry per CDR3 protein results from TCRdb running MiXCR on the immunoSEQ multiplex PCR reads. This sample has 180,000 or so distinct CDR3 sequences, with approximately 96% found just once. V is TRBV5-4 and J is TRBJ1-2; 7 nucleotides align to TRBD1. Sequenced sample: CD4+ T cells from PBMCs. The sequence came from a human donor in good health. DNA for the CDR3: TGTGCCAGCAGCTCCCCGGGACAGCGCTATGGCTACACCTTC. Translation: CASSSPGQRYGYTF.